Listed below are T cell receptor beta chains from one sample, sequenced in a study of STAT5B mutations in CD4+ large granular lymphocyte leukemia. Libraries were prepared by immunoSEQ multiplex PCR; TCRdb keeps only in-frame clonotypes and omits some of them. The sample has roughly 5,900 clones, roughly 73% seen once. The sequencing sample was made of PBMCs. The receptors originated from a man aged 80 or over with CD4+ T-cell large granular lymphocyte leukemia. Both conserved end residues are part of each CDR3. Fields, in order: V gene, clone size, D gene, J gene, CDR3 DNA, CDR3 protein. D genes are given only for firm matches. Size tells how often a clone was seen (once, few, many) or the class of an expanded clone, and some rows leave it out.

v_call: TRBV27; clone_size: few; d_call: .; j_call: TRBJ2-3; cdr3_nt: TGTGCCAGCCGAAGCGGGGATACGCAGTATTTT; cdr3_aa: CASRSGDTQYF
v_call: TRBV5-5; clone_size: .; d_call: .; j_call: TRBJ2-7; cdr3_nt: TGTGCCAGCAGCTTGACAGGGACCTACGAGCAGTACTTC; cdr3_aa: CASSLTGTYEQYF
v_call: TRBV25-1; clone_size: .; d_call: .; j_call: TRBJ2-7; cdr3_nt: TGTGCCAGCAGTGATGGGGGATCCGTCTACGAGCAGTACTTC; cdr3_aa: CASSDGGSVYEQYF
v_call: TRBV10-2; clone_size: .; d_call: TRBD1; j_call: TRBJ1-2; cdr3_nt: TGCGCCAGCACAACGACAGGGGTTAGGGATGGCTACACCTTC; cdr3_aa: CASTTTGVRDGYTF
v_call: TRBV7-9; clone_size: .; d_call: .; j_call: TRBJ2-7; cdr3_nt: TGTGCCAGCAGCTTAGGGGGAGGGGGCTACGAGCAGTACTTC; cdr3_aa: CASSLGGGGYEQYF
v_call: TRBV7-9; clone_size: .; d_call: .; j_call: TRBJ2-4; cdr3_nt: TGTGCCAGCAGCTTCCCCAATGGCCCCTCGGGGGCCAAAAACATTCAGTACTTC; cdr3_aa: CASSFPNGPSGAKNIQYF
v_call: TRBV27; clone_size: .; d_call: TRBD1; j_call: TRBJ1-2; cdr3_nt: TGTGCCAGCAGTGCCGGGACAGGGTTCTATGGCTACACCTTC; cdr3_aa: CASSAGTGFYGYTF
v_call: TRBV5-1; clone_size: once; d_call: TRBD2; j_call: TRBJ2-3; cdr3_nt: TGCGCCAGCAGCTTGGTGGCTAGCGGGGGGTCCGCAGGGGGAGATACGCAGTATTTT; cdr3_aa: CASSLVASGGSAGGDTQYF
v_call: TRBV4-1; clone_size: .; d_call: .; j_call: TRBJ2-5; cdr3_nt: TGCGCCAGCAGCCAAGTCGAGGGAATCATGGAGACCCAGTACTTC; cdr3_aa: CASSQVEGIMETQYF
v_call: TRBV6-5; clone_size: .; d_call: .; j_call: TRBJ1-2; cdr3_nt: TGTGCCAGCAGTTACTCGCCTTCTAATGGCTACACCTTC; cdr3_aa: CASSYSPSNGYTF
v_call: TRBV5-1; clone_size: .; d_call: .; j_call: TRBJ2-3; cdr3_nt: TGCGCCAGCAGCTTGGCGGCAGGGGAAGATACGCAGTATTTT; cdr3_aa: CASSLAAGEDTQYF
v_call: TRBV7-6; clone_size: .; d_call: .; j_call: TRBJ2-1; cdr3_nt: TGTGCCAGCAGCTTAGCTGACTGGGGTGAGCAGTTCTTC; cdr3_aa: CASSLADWGEQFF
v_call: TRBV10-3; clone_size: once; d_call: .; j_call: TRBJ2-7; cdr3_nt: TGTGCCATCAGTGAAGGTAGCGGAGGGCCGGGAAAGGGATACGAGCAGTACTTC; cdr3_aa: CAISEGSGGPGKGYEQYF
v_call: TRBV4-2; clone_size: once; d_call: TRBD1; j_call: TRBJ2-3; cdr3_nt: TGTGCCAGCAGCCAGGAAGAGGGGGCGGCTCCCACAGATACGCAGTATTTT; cdr3_aa: CASSQEEGAAPTDTQYF
v_call: TRBV10-2; clone_size: .; d_call: .; j_call: TRBJ1-5; cdr3_nt: TGCGCCAGCAGCGCAGGGGTTCTCAATCAGCCCCAGCATTTT; cdr3_aa: CASSAGVLNQPQHF